The table lists the clone carrying this T cell receptor (beta chain) with a count of one. What it binds is unknown. This sample was included in a study of a mutant IDH1 vaccine in newly diagnosed glioma. Turning to the study itself: Vaccine administration was initiated 4-6 weeks following radiotherapy alone, or with temozolomide cycles.

Using immunoSEQ multiplex PCR, the repertoire was profiled, and TCRdb retains in-frame clones only, with some absent. Of roughly 57,000 clones in the sample, 75% to 90% were seen once. This sample's time point: week 11, during vaccination. Vaccine doses each comprised 300 ug of mutant IDH1 20-mer peptide, with topical imiquimod. Trimming at V came to 2 bases and at J to 0 bases, leaving 4 bases not matched to a gene. Germline CDR1 SGHRS, CDR2 YFSETQ. The length of the CDR3 is 16 residues. This sequence was found in a man aged 40-50 years with glioma. Sample: PBMCs, taken from a glioma patient whose treatment included an IDH1 peptide vaccine. This chain connects TRBV5-1 to TRBJ2-1, with 8 bases matching TRBD1. DNA of the CDR3: TGCGCCAGCAGCTTACAGGGGGAAATCTCCTACAATGAGCAGTTCTTC. Residues: CASSLQGEISYNEQFF. The full variable domain, rest sourced from reference TRBV5-1 and TRBJ2-1, is KAGVTQTPRYLIKTRGQQVTLSCSPISGHRSVSWYQQTPGQGLQFLFEYFSETQRNKGNFPGRFSGRQFSNSRSEMNVSTLELGDSALYLCASSLQGEISYNEQFFGPGTRLTVL.